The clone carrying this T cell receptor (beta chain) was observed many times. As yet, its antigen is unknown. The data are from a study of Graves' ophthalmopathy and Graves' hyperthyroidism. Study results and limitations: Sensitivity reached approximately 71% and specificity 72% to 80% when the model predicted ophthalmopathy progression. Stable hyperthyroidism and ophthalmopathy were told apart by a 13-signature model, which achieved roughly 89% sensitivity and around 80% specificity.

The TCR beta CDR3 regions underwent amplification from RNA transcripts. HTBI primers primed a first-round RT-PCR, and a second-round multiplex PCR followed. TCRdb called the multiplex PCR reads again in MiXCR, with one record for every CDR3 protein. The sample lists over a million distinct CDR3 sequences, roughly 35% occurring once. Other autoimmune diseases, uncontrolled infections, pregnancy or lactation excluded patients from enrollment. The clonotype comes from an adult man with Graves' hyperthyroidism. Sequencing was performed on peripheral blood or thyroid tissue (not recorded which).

Here the CDR3 DNA reads TGTGCCATCACTATAGGGGTCGGAAACACCGGGGAGCTGTTTTTT. Its protein product is CAITIGVGNTGELFF. V is TRBV10-3 and J is TRBJ2-2, with a possible D match to TRBD1 (5 bases). V was cut by 7 bases and J by 2 bases, with 14 bases left in between. The CDR3 extends over 15 amino acids. Germline CDR1 and CDR2: ENHRY and SYGVKD.